This TCR beta chain is from a study of Ad26.COV2.S vaccination and SARS-CoV-2 variants. For this clone: What it recognizes is unknown.

The CDR3 contains 16 residues. Germline values: CDR1 MGHRA, CDR2 YSYEKL. The V end was cut by 5 bases, the J end by 0 bases, with 16 bases between. Libraries were prepared by immunoSEQ multiplex PCR; TCRdb keeps only in-frame clonotypes and omits some of them. Of 180,000 or so clones listed, roughly 87% are singletons. The study's findings and limits: Breadth of non-spike TCRs did not differ between vaccinees and placebo recipients.

Source: peripheral blood, taken after recovery from COVID-19. The chain couples TRBV4-1 to TRBJ1-1, with D hard to call. This TCR came from a human donor who had recovered from COVID-19. CDR3 bases: TGCGCCAGCAGCACCTTTTCTAGACCTATGAACACTGAAGCTTTCTTT. Its protein is CASSTFSRPMNTEAFF.